One TCR beta chain is described in this entry. Antigen unknown. This entry is derived from a study of OX40 agonist ivuxolimab in advanced cancers. Study outcomes and limitations: Clonal expansion among partial responders at 0.1-3.0 mg/kg ranked near the lowest. Nonresponders, in some cases, also had low normalized T-cell clonal expansion. Clonal expansion from baseline to week 6 occurred in both CD4+ and CD8+ T cells.

Repertoires were generated with immunoSEQ multiplex PCR, while TCRdb's copy carries only in-frame clones and drops some. The sample consists of under 80,000 clones, about 89% of them appearing once. This CDR3 spans 14 amino acids. Per germline, CDR1 ENHRY and CDR2 SYGVKD. Trimming removed 3 bases at V and 4 bases at J, with 13 bases between. The sample here was CD4+ or CD8+ T cells sorted from blood, taken in a trial of the OX40 agonist ivuxolimab. J is TRBJ2-7 and V is TRBV10-3; the D gene is possibly TRBD2 (6 bases). This TCR was sampled from an adult with an advanced solid tumor such as melanoma, head and neck, liver or kidney cancer. This chain's CDR3 is CAISDRGGGYEQYF. CDR3 in DNA: TGTGCCATCAGTGATAGGGGAGGAGGATACGAGCAGTACTTC.